This T cell receptor (beta chain) was retrieved from a study of cytomegalovirus exposure and HLA in healthy donors. 13 Jbeta primers and 60 Vbeta primers were used for the PCR. The table came from immunoSEQ multiplex PCR; TCRdb's copy has only in-frame clones and leaves some out. The profile shows roughly 100,000 clones, approximately 76% of them singletons. Findings and limits, study-wide: Sequencing depth roughly uniform across donors was assumed in presence/absence analyses. Common viral pathogens seemed to be connected with several of the most significant clusters, according to a later analysis. About 87% or about 30% of the time was how often most TCR beta V segments were productive, according to an earlier analysis.

Comments on this clone: As yet, its antigen is unknown.

V gave up 5 bases and J gave up 3 bases, with 10 bases separating them. CDR1 LNHNV and CDR2 YYDKDF come from the germline V gene (reference sequence). The CDR3 totals 14 residues. Sequencing was carried out using PBMCs. The rearrangement uses TRBV15 and TRBJ1-4; D might be TRBD1 (5 bases). The sequence came from a woman aged 60-75 years in good health and CMV-seropositive. CDR3 loop: CATSRGGSNEKLFF. Here the CDR3 DNA reads TGTGCCACCAGCCGGGGGGGTTCTAATGAAAAACTGTTTTTT. The full variable domain, completed using reference TRBV15 and TRBJ1-4, is DAMVIQNPRYQVTQFGKPVTLSCSQTLNHNVMYWYQQKSSQAPKLLFHYYDKDFNNEADTPDNFQSRRPNTSFCFLDIRSPGLGDTAMYLCATSRGGSNEKLFFGSGTQLSVL.